One and the same sample provided the 12 T cell receptor beta chains below, sequenced in a study of shared clonotypes between healthy human individuals (dated by TCRdb to the early 2020s). The protocol used for the library was the immunoSEQ multiplex PCR assay. Here the immuneACCESS table is served through TCRdb, limited to in-frame sequences with V and J called. Missing clones are a known gap in these copies; in checked studies unresolved V genes cover under half, and the rest lacks a known reason. The table for this sample lists some 1.4 million clones; 96% of them were counted only once. The ten most abundant clones make up over 1% of the sample. The sample was naive CD4+ T cells sorted from blood. This specimen's cell subset or site label, interpreted: CD45RA+ positively selected. The receptors here all came from a young man in good health.

The chain has TRBV5-5 and TRBJ1-5; D unresolved. Trimming took off 1 base at V and 3 bases at J, with 14 bases between the two ends. CDR1 SGHKS and CDR2 YYEKEE come from the germline V gene (reference sequence). The CDR3 covers 16 residues. In DNA, the CDR3 is TGTGCCAGCAGCTTGATTGAAGGGCCTACCAATCAGCCCCAGCATTTT. It codes for CASSLIEGPTNQPQHF.

The V call is TRBV7-9, the J call TRBJ2-3, with unresolved D. The V and J ends lost 1 base and 6 bases respectively, with 14 bases between them. Germline-derived CDR1 and CDR2 are SEHNR and FQNEAQ (reference sequence). The CDR3 is 15 amino acids. The CDR3 reads CASSLENLVVDTQYF. CDR3 nucleotide sequence: TGTGCCAGCAGCTTAGAGAACTTAGTAGTCGATACGCAGTATTTT.

The gene calls are TRBV6-1 and TRBJ2-7; 8 positions match TRBD1. The CDR3 has 15 amino acids. Per germline, CDR1 MNHNS and CDR2 SASEGT. J lost 2 bases, V lost 3 bases, and 6 bases had no gene match. The chain's CDR3 is CASSDQTGDPYEQYF. DNA of the CDR3: TGTGCCAGCAGTGATCAGACAGGGGACCCCTACGAGCAGTACTTC.

The chain combines TRBV5-6 with TRBJ2-7; 8 bases are a match to TRBD2. CDR1 SGHDT and CDR2 YYEEEE come from the germline V gene. The CDR3 runs 15 residues. V gave up 5 bases and J gave up 4 bases; unmatched junction bases: 11. The CDR3 loop is CASSHFRSGTYEQYF. Written as DNA, the CDR3 is TGTGCCAGCAGTCATTTCCGTAGCGGGACTTACGAGCAGTACTTC.

The rearrangement links TRBV5-4 to TRBJ1-2; 8 positions agree with TRBD1. The CDR3 totals 15 residues. Germline CDR1 reads SGHNT; CDR2 reads YYREEE (reference sequence). V was pared by 4 bases and J by 4 bases, with 9 bases of the junction left unmatched. CDR3 nucleotide sequence: TGTGCCAGCAGCCCTGAAGAGGGACAGGTCTATGGCTACACCTTC. Residues: CASSPEEGQVYGYTF.

The V gene is TRBV6-1, the J gene TRBJ1-5; D unclear. Per germline, CDR1 MNHNS and CDR2 SASEGT. With 4 bases removed from V and 0 bases from J, the gap between germline ends came to 7 bases. CDR3 length: 14 amino acids. CDR3 bases: TGTGCCAGCAGTGGAGGGTATAGCAATCAGCCCCAGCATTTT. Amino acid sequence: CASSGGYSNQPQHF.

The table lists this clone with a count of one. The chain uses TRBV29-1 and TRBJ2-5; D remains ambiguous. CDR3 length equals 13 residues. In germline, CDR1 is SQVTM, CDR2 ANQGSEA. The germline V and J ends were trimmed by 6 bases and 1 base, with 12 bases remaining between them. CDR3 in amino acids: CSVRGWTQETQYF. CDR3 sequence (DNA): TGCAGCGTCCGAGGCTGGACCCAAGAGACCCAGTACTTC. The whole variable domain, remainder taken from reference TRBV29-1 and TRBJ2-5, is SAVISQKPSRDICQRGTSLTIQCQVDSQVTMMFWYRQQPGQSLTLIATANQGSEATYESGFVIDKFPISRPNLTFSTLTVSNMSPEDSSIYLCSVRGWTQETQYFGPGTRLLVL.

Of note for this clone: This same CDR3 is encoded by further DNA sequences in the sample. The rearrangement links TRBV5-1 to TRBJ2-5; 10 nucleotides align to TRBD1. Trimming took 2 bases from V and 4 from J; bases not matched to a gene: 2. The V gene's germline CDR1 is SGHRS and CDR2 YFSETQ. There are 14 residues in the CDR3. The CDR3 reads CASSFGQGGETQYF. Here the CDR3 DNA reads TGCGCCAGCAGCTTTGGACAGGGGGGAGAGACCCAGTACTTC.

The CDR3, as DNA: TGTGCCAGCAGTCCGAGCTTCGGGGCTAATGAAAAACTGTTTTTT. Its translation: CASSPSFGANEKLFF. The chain links TRBV28 to TRBJ1-4; D remains unclear. The V end lost 5 bases, the J end lost 3 bases, and 13 bases lay between the germline ends. Germline CDR1 and CDR2: MDHEN and SYDVKM. The CDR3 covers 15 residues.

The chain combines TRBV5-5 with TRBJ2-5; D unclear. V was trimmed by 4 bases and J by 2 bases, leaving 12 bases between them. CDR3 length: 14 amino acids. Germline assignment: CDR1 SGHKS and CDR2 YYEKEE (reference sequence). This chain's CDR3 is CASSNPWGQETQYF. CDR3 coding DNA: TGTGCCAGCAGCAACCCCTGGGGACAAGAGACCCAGTACTTC.

About this clone itself: This same CDR3 is encoded by further DNA sequences in the sample. J is TRBJ2-2 and V is TRBV6-6; D could derive from TRBD1 or TRBD2 (6 bases each). Between the trimmed V and J ends, which lost 0 bases and 5 bases, there was a span of 13 bases. The CDR3 length is 16 residues. Germline lookup yields CDR1 MNHNY and CDR2 SVGAGI (reference sequence). The CDR3: CASSYSTGAGTGELFF. DNA of the CDR3: TGTGCCAGCAGTTACTCGACGGGGGCAGGTACCGGGGAGCTGTTTTTT.

This chain uses TRBV5-1 with TRBJ1-1; unclear D gene. The germline V gene encodes CDR1 SGHRS and CDR2 YFSETQ. With 2 bases removed from V and 5 bases from J, the gap between germline ends came to 10 bases. The CDR3 is made up of 13 amino acids. CDR3 amino acids: CASSFRIRTEAFF. CDR3 nucleotide sequence: TGCGCCAGCAGCTTCAGAATCCGGACTGAAGCTTTCTTT. Variable domain in full (rest from reference TRBV5-1 and TRBJ1-1): KAGVTQTPRYLIKTRGQQVTLSCSPISGHRSVSWYQQTPGQGLQFLFEYFSETQRNKGNFPGRFSGRQFSNSRSEMNVSTLELGDSALYLCASSFRIRTEAFFGQGTRLTVV.